The 3 T cell receptor beta chains given below trace back to one sample, sequenced in a study of blood T cell repertoires in COVID-19. Generated by immunoSEQ multiplex PCR, the TCRdb table keeps only in-frame clones and is missing some. The data hold 200,000 to 250,000 clones, with under 90% observed a single time. The specimen sequenced was PBMCs or T cells enriched from blood (not recorded which). All receptors come from a woman in her 40s who had been exposed to COVID-19.

The sample holds one count of this clone. The chain recombines TRBV24-1 with TRBJ1-5, with D uncertain. The germline V gene has CDR1 KGHDR and CDR2 SFDVKD. V was cut by 7 bases and J by 0 bases, with 9 bases left in between. This CDR3 spans 14 amino acids. In DNA, the CDR3 is TGTGCCACCAGCCCCGAACATAGCAATCAGCCCCAGCATTTT. This sequence encodes CATSPEHSNQPQHF.

The chain combines TRBV6-5 with TRBJ2-1; TRBD1 matches at 12 bases. The germline V gene encodes CDR1 MNHEY and CDR2 SVGAGI. With 6 bases clipped from V and 9 bases from J, the junction kept 3 bases outside the gene matches. The CDR3 spans 13 residues. This chain's CDR3 is CASRGTGGGEQFF. As DNA, the CDR3 is TGTGCCAGCAGGGGGACAGGGGGCGGTGAGCAGTTCTTC.

This clone has a single count. The chain carries TRBV5-4 and TRBJ2-5; tentatively, D is TRBD2 (6 bases). There are 13 residues in the CDR3. Trimming shortened V by 3 bases and J by 5 bases, and 11 bases separated the two germline ends. Germline values: CDR1 SGHNT, CDR2 YYREEE (reference sequence). CDR3 DNA: TGTGCCAGCAGCTCGAGCCGGGGGGAGACCCAGTACTTC. It yields the protein CASSSSRGETQYF.